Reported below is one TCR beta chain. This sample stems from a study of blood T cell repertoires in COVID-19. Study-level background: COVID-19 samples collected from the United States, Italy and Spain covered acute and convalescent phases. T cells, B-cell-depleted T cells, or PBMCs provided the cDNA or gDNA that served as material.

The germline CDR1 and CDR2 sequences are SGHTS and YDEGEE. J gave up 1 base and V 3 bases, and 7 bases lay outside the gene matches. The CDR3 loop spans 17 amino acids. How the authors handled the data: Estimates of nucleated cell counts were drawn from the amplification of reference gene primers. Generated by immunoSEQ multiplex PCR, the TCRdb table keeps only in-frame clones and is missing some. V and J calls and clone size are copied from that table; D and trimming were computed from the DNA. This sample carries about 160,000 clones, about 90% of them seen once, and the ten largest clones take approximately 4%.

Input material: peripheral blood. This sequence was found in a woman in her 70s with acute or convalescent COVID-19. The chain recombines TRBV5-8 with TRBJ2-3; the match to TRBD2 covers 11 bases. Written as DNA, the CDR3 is TGTGCCAGCAGCTCGACCATGACTAGCGGGGGCACAGATACGCAGTATTTT. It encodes CASSSTMTSGGTDTQYF.